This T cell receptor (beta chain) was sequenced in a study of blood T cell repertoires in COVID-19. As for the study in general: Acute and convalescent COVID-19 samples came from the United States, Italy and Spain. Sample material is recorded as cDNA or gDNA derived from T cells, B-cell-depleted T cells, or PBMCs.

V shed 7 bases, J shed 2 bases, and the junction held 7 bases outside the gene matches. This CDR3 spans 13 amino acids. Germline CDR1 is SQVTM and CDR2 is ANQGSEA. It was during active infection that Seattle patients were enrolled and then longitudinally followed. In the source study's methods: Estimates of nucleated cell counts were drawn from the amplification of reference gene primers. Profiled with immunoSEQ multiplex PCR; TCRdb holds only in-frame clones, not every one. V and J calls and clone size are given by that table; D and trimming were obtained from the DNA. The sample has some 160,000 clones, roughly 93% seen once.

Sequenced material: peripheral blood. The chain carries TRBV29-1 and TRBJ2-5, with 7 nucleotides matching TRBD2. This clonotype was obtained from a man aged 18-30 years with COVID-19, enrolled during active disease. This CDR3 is CSARRGVQETQYF. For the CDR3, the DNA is TGCAGCGCCCGACGGGGGGTACAAGAGACCCAGTACTTC.